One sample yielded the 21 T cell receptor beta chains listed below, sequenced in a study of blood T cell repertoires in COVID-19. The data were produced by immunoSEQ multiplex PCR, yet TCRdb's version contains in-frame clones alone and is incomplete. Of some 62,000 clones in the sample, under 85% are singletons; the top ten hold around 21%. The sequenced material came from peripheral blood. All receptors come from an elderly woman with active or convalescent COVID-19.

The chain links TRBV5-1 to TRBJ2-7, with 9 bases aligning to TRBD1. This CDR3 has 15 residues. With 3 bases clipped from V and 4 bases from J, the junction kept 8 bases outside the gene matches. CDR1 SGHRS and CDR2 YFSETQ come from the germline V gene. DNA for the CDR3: TGCGCCAGCAGCTCGTCCCGGACAGGGGAGTACGAGCAGTACTTC. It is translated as CASSSSRTGEYEQYF.

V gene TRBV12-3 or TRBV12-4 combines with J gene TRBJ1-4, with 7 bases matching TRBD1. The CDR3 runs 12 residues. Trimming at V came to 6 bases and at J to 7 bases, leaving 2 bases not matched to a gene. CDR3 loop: CASRTGFEKLFF. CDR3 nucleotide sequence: TGTGCCAGCAGGACAGGGTTTGAAAAACTGTTTTTT.

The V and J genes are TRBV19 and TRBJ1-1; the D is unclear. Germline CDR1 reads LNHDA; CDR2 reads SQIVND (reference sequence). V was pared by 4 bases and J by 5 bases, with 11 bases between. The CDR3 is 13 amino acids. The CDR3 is CASSTQAQTEAFF. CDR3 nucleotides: TGTGCCAGTAGTACGCAAGCACAGACTGAAGCTTTCTTT. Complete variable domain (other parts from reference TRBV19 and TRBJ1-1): DGGITQSPKYLFRKEGQNVTLSCEQNLNHDAMYWYRQDPGQGLRLIYYSQIVNDFQKGDIAEGYSVSREKKESFPLTVTSAQKNPTAFYLCASSTQAQTEAFFGQGTRLTVV.

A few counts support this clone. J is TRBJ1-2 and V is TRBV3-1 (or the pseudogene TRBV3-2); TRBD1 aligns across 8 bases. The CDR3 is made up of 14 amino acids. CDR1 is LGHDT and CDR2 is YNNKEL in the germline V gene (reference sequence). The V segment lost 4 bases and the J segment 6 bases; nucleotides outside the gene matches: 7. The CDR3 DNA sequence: TGTGCCAGCAGCCGTGAAGGGACAGGAGATGGCTACACCTTC. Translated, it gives CASSREGTGDGYTF.

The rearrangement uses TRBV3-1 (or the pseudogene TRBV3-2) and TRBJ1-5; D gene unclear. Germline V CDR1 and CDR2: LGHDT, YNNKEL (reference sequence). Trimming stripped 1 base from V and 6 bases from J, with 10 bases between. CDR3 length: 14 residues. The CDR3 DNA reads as TGTGCCAGCAGCCAAGCTTCAGGAGGTCAGCCCCAGCATTTT. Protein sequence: CASSQASGGQPQHF.

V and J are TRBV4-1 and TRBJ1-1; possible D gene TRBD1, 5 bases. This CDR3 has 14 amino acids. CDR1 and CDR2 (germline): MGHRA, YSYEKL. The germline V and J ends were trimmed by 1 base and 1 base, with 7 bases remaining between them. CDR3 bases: TGCGCCAGCAGCCAAGTGCAGGGGAACACTGAAGCTTTCTTT. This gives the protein CASSQVQGNTEAFF.

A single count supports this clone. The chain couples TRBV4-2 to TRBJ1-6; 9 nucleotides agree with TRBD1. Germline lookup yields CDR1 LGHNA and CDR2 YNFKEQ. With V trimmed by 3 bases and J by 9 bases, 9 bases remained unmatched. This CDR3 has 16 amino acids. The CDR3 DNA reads TGTGCCAGCAGCCACGCCCTGGGACAGGGAGGTTCACCCCTCCACTTT. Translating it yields CASSHALGQGGSPLHF.

The CDR3 DNA reads TGTGCCAGCAGCGTAGCTACCGGGGGGGCCTCCGGGGAGCTGTTTTTT. Translating gives CASSVATGGASGELFF. The chain couples TRBV9 to TRBJ2-2; 8 bases align to TRBD2. V was clipped by 0 bases and J by 6 bases; unmatched bases: 7. CDR3 length: 16 residues. The germline V gene encodes CDR1 SGDLS and CDR2 YYNGEE.

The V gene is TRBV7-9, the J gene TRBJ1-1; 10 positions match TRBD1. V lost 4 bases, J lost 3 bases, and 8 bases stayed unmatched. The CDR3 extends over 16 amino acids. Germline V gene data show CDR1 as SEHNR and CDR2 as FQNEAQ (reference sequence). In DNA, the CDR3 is TGTGCCAGCAGCTCCCGACAGGGGGCTAAGGACACTGAAGCTTTCTTT. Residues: CASSSRQGAKDTEAFF.

CDR3 nucleotide sequence: TGTGCCAGCAGCCAAGAGGAGAATCAGCCCCAGCATTTT. It is translated as CASSQEENQPQHF. This sequence joins TRBV4-2 and TRBJ1-5; D is uncertain. This CDR3 spans 13 amino acids. The V and J ends lost 0 bases and 4 bases respectively, with 4 bases between them. Germline CDR1 LGHNA, CDR2 YNFKEQ.

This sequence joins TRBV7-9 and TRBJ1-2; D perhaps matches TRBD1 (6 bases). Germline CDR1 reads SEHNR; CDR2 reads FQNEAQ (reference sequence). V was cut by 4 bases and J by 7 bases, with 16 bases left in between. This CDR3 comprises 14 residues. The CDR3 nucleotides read TGTGCCAGCAGCTCCAGCCGGGGGGGGGCTGGCTACACCTTC. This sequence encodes CASSSSRGGAGYTF.

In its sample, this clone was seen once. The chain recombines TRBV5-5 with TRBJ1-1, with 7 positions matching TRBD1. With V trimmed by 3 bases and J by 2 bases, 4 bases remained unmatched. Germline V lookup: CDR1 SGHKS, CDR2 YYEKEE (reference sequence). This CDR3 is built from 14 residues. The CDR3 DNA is TGTGCCAGCAGCTGGAGGGGGCAAAACACTGAAGCTTTCTTT. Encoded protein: CASSWRGQNTEAFF. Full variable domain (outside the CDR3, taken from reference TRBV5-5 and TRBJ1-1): DAGVTQSPTHLIKTRGQQVTLRCSPISGHKSVSWYQQVLGQGPQFIFQYYEKEERGRGNFPDRFSARQFPNYSSELNVNALLLGDSALYLCASSWRGQNTEAFFGQGTRLTVV.

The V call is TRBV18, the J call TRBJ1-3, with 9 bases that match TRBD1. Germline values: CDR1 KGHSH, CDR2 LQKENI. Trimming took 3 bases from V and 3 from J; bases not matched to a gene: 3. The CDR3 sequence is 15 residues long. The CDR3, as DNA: TGTGCCAGCTCACCGGGGACAGGGAATGGAAACACCATATATTTT. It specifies CASSPGTGNGNTIYF. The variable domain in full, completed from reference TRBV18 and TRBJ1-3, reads NAGVMQNPRHLVRRRGQEARLRCSPMKGHSHVYWYRQLPEEGLKFMVYLQKENIIDESGMPKERFSAEFPKEGPSILRIQQVVRGDSAAYFCASSPGTGNGNTIYFGEGSWLTVV.

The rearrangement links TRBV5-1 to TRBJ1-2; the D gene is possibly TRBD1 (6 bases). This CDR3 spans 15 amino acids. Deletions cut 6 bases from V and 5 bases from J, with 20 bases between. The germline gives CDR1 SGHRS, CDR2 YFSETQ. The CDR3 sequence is CASTTGWGPDYGYTF. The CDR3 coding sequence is TGCGCCAGCACCACCGGGTGGGGGCCAGATTATGGCTACACCTTC.

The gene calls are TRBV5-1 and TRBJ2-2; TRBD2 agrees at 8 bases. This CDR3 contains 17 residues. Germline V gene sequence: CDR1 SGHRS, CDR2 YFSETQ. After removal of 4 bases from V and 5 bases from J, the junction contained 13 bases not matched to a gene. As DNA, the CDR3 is TGCGCCAGCAGCACTACCAGAGCGGGGGCAGGGACCGGGGAGCTGTTTTTT. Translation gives CASSTTRAGAGTGELFF.

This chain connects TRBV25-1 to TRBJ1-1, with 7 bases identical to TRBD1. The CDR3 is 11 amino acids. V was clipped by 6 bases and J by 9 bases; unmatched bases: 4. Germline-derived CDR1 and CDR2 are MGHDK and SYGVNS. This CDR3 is CASSSGQQAFF. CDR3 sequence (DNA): TGTGCCAGCAGCTCGGGACAGCAAGCTTTCTTT.

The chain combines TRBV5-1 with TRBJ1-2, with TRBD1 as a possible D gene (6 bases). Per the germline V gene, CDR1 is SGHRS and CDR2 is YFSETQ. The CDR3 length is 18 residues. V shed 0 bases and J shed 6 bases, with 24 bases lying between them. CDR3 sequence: CASSLGISSMGRDNGYTF. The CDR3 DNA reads TGCGCCAGCAGCTTGGGGATATCGAGTATGGGCAGGGACAATGGCTACACCTTC.

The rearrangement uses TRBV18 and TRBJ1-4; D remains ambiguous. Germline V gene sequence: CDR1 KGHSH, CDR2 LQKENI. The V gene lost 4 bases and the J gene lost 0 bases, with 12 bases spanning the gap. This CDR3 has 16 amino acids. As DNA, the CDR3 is TGTGCCAGCTCACTGCGCCGGGAAGCAACTAATGAAAAACTGTTTTTT. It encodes CASSLRREATNEKLFF.

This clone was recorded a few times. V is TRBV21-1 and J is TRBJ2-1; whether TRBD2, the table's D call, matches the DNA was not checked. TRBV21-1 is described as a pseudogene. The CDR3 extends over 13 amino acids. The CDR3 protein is CASNPRSRNEQFF. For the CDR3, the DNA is TGTGCCAGCAACCCTAGGTCTAGAAATGAGCAGTTCTTC.

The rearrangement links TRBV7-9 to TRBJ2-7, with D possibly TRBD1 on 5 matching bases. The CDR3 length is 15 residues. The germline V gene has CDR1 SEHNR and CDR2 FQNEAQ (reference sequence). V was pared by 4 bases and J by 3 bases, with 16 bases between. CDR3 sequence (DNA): TGTGCCAGCAGCTCCCCTCGGCGACAGAACTACGAGCAGTACTTC. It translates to CASSSPRRQNYEQYF.

The CDR3 DNA is TGTGCCACTAGATCCCTCCGCACAGATACGCAGTATTTT. Amino acids: CATRSLRTDTQYF. The chain recombines TRBV2 with TRBJ2-3; D unresolved. Germline V gene data show CDR1 as SNHLY and CDR2 as FYNNEI. V was trimmed by 10 bases and J by 1 base, leaving 12 bases between them. The CDR3 is made up of 13 amino acids.